Listed below are T cell receptor beta chains from one sample, sequenced in a study of tumor-infiltrating lymphocytes in primary liver carcinoma. TCRdb analysed the multiplex PCR reads with MiXCR anew, one entry per CDR3 protein. The sample has over 95,000 distinct CDR3 sequences, over 55% seen once. Specimen: liver tumor tissue from sampling region 5. The receptors shown here come from a woman aged 60-75 years with primary liver carcinoma and hepatitis B virus infection. Both conserved end residues are part of each CDR3. A D gene is named only where the DNA matches it firmly. Expanded clones are given a class, and other clones once, few, many or no size at all.

clone size,D gene,V gene,J gene,CDR3 DNA,CDR3 protein
NA,NA,TRBV11-3,TRBJ2-1,TGTGCCAGCAGTGCCGGGGGCTACAATAGGCAGTCCTTC,CASSAGGYNRQSF
NA,NA,TRBV11-1,TRBJ2-7,TGTGCCAGCGACTTAGACAGGAAAGAGCAGTACTTC,CASDLDRKEQYF
NA,NA,TRBV6-1,TRBJ1-1,TGTGCCAGCAGTATCGGGGAGAACACTGAAGCTTCCTTT,CASSIGENTEASF
many,TRBD1,TRBV6-5,TRBJ2-2,TGTGCCAGCAGTGGCCGGGACAGGGACTCAACCGGGGAGCTGTTTTTT,CASSGRDRDSTGELFF
NA,NA,TRBV20-1,TRBJ2-1,TGCAGTGCTAGAGATCAGATCCGCGGGACGTACAATGAGCAGTTCTTC,CSARDQIRGTYNEQFF
NA,NA,TRBV15,TRBJ2-3,TGTGCCACCAGGGGGACGGAGAGCACAGATACGCAGTATTTT,CATRGTESTDTQYF
NA,TRBD2,TRBV11-2,TRBJ2-7,TGTACCAGCAGCGTAGAAGCGGGGGCCTCCTACGAGCAGTATTTC,CTSSVEAGASYEQYF
NA,TRBD1,TRBV7-9,TRBJ1-4,TGTGCCAGCAGCCCATCCCTCGGACAGGGGGTTCAAGTGGGTACTAATGAAAAACTGTTTTTT,CASSPSLGQGVQVGTNEKLFF
many,TRBD2,TRBV6-2/TRBV6-3,TRBJ2-1,TGTGCCAGCAGTTACCCCCTACTAGCGGGCGGCTACAATGAGCAGTTCTTC,CASSYPLLAGGYNEQFF
NA,TRBD1,TRBV6-1,TRBJ1-1,TGTGCCGCCGTATCTGGACAGGAATTGGGGAACACTGAAGCTTTCTTT,CAAVSGQELGNTEAFF